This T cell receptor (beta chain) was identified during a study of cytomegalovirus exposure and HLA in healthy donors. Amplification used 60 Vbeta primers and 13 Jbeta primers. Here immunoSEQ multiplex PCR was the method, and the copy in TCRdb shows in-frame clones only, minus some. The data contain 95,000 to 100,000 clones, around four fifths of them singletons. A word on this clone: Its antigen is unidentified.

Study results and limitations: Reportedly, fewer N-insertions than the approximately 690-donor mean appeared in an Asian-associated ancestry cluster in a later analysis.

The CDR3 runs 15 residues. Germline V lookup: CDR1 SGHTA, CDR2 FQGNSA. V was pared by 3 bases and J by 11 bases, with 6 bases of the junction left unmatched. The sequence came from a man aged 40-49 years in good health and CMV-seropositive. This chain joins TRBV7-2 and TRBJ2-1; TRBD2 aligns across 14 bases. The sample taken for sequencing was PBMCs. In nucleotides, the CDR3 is TGTGCCAGCAGCTTGACTAGCGGGGGGGCAATAAAGCAGTTCTTC. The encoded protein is CASSLTSGGAIKQFF.